Shown below are 21 T cell receptor beta chains from a single sample sequenced in a study of identical twins (dated by TCRdb to the mid-2010s). Library creation used 5' RACE. Sequencing used an Illumina HiSeq 2000. TCRdb itself trimmed the public reads at Q25 with fastp, ran MiXCR and retained productive beta chains. Every CDR3 protein is listed once, alongside the most common genes and DNA of its rows. Recorded for this sample are around 340,000 distinct CDR3 sequences; around 12% of them occurred a single time. The ten biggest clones cover around 7.8% of the sample. This sample also appeared in a second study, on yellow fever vaccine responses in identical twins.

The sample consisted of CD8+ T cells sorted from blood. The receptors stem from a woman aged 18-29 years in good health.

This clonotype was seen ten or more times. The chain couples TRBV29-1 to TRBJ1-2; maybe TRBD1 (5 bases). The CDR3 extends over 13 amino acids. V lost 6 bases, J lost 5 bases, and 16 bases lay in between. Germline CDR1 and CDR2: SQVTM and ANQGSEA. The CDR3 loop is CSVFAGDPYGYTF. CDR3 nucleotide sequence: TGCAGCGTCTTTGCCGGGGACCCATATGGCTACACCTTC. Drawing the rest from reference TRBV29-1 and TRBJ1-2, the complete variable domain is SAVISQKPSRDICQRGTSLTIQCQVDSQVTMMFWYRQQPGQSLTLIATANQGSEATYESGFVIDKFPISRPNLTFSTLTVSNMSPEDSSIYLCSVFAGDPYGYTFGSGTRLTVV.

This clonotype was counted many times. This sequence joins TRBV25-1 and TRBJ2-7, with 13 bases fitting TRBD2. V gave up 1 base and J gave up 7 bases; unmatched junction bases: 10. This CDR3 contains 17 residues. CDR1 MGHDK and CDR2 SYGVNS come from the germline V gene. CDR3 sequence: CASSESRTSGRMGEQYF. Written as DNA, the CDR3 is TGTGCCAGCAGTGAATCCCGGACTAGCGGGAGAATGGGTGAGCAGTACTTC.

This clonotype was recorded many times. The chain carries TRBV3-1 and TRBJ1-1, with TRBD1 identical over 7 bases. J lost 1 base, V lost 4 bases, and 6 bases had no gene match. The CDR3 has 15 amino acids. The germline CDR1 and CDR2 sequences are LGHDT and YNNKEL (reference sequence). Here the CDR3 reads CASSPLNRGNTEAFF. The CDR3 bases are TGTGCCAGCAGCCCTTTGAACAGGGGGAACACTGAAGCTTTCTTT.

There are a few counts of this clonotype. The chain uses TRBV20-1 and TRBJ1-1, with D perhaps TRBD1 (5 bases). Trimming removed 3 bases from V and 5 bases from J, with 10 bases in between. The CDR3 is made up of 12 amino acids. Germline loops: CDR1 DFQATT, CDR2 SNEGSKA (reference sequence). DNA for the CDR3: TGCAGTGCTAGGGAGGGGCTGACTGAAGCTTTCTTT. This encodes CSAREGLTEAFF.

This clonotype was counted many times. The CDR3 spells CASSLFSGNTEAFF. As DNA, the CDR3 is TGTGCCAGCAGCTTATTTAGTGGGAACACTGAAGCTTTCTTT. The chain joins TRBV7-8 to TRBJ1-1, with D hard to call. Trimming removed 2 bases from V and 1 base from J, with 8 bases in between. CDR1 SGHVS and CDR2 FQNEAQ come from the germline V gene. The length of the CDR3 is 14 residues. The full variable domain, completed using reference TRBV7-8 and TRBJ1-1, is GAGVSQSPRYKVAKRGQDVALRCDPISGHVSLFWYQQALGQGPEFLTYFQNEAQLDKSGLPSDRFFAERPEGSVSTLKIQRTQQEDSAVYLCASSLFSGNTEAFFGQGTRLTVV.

This clonotype turned up a few times. The chain uses TRBV6-2 or TRBV6-3 and TRBJ2-3, with D uncertain. The ends were cut back, 0 bases at V and 2 bases at J, with 6 bases in the middle. This CDR3 spans 14 amino acids. CDR1 MNHEY and CDR2 SVGEGT come from the germline V gene. The CDR3 sequence: CASSYSRNTDTQYF. CDR3 coding DNA: TGTGCCAGCAGTTACTCTAGAAACACAGATACGCAGTATTTT.

This chain connects TRBV3-1 to TRBJ2-2; 13 bases are a match to TRBD2. Germline trimming cut 11 bases from V and 4 bases from J; bases unmatched to any gene: 16. Germline values: CDR1 LGHDT, CDR2 YNNKEL (reference sequence). The CDR3 spans 18 residues. The CDR3 DNA reads TGTGCCTTCTGTTCTGGGACTAGCGGGGCTTTCTCCACCGGGGAGCTGTTTTTT. This encodes CAFCSGTSGAFSTGELFF.

The chain recombines TRBV7-8 with TRBJ2-3; 12 positions match TRBD2. This CDR3 is 15 amino acids long. Germline trimming cut 5 bases from V and 5 bases from J; bases unmatched to any gene: 5. Germline assignment: CDR1 SGHVS and CDR2 FQNEAQ. For the CDR3, the DNA is TGTGCCAGCAGCACCCGGACTAGCGGGGTAGATACGCAGTATTTT. Its translation: CASSTRTSGVDTQYF.

This chain connects TRBV2 to TRBJ2-3; D possibly uses TRBD1 or TRBD2 (5 bases each). The CDR3 is 14 residues long. The ends were cut back, 3 bases at V and 3 bases at J, with 10 bases in the middle. Germline-derived CDR1 and CDR2 are SNHLY and FYNNEI. CDR3 residues: CASSEVGTTDTQYF. The CDR3 DNA follows: TGTGCCAGCAGTGAGGTCGGGACGACAGATACGCAGTATTTT.

J is TRBJ1-1 and V is TRBV5-4; D is ambiguous. CDR3 size: 13 residues. Trimming took off 1 base at V and 2 bases at J, with 6 bases between the two ends. Looked up from germline, CDR1 is SGHNT and CDR2 is YYREEE (reference sequence). CDR3 nucleotide sequence: TGTGCCAGCAGCTTGTTCAGCAACACTGAAGCTTTCTTT. Its protein product is CASSLFSNTEAFF.

Only a few counts were recorded for this clonotype. The chain links TRBV9 to TRBJ1-1; unclear D gene. Trimming cost V 2 bases and J 0 bases, with 8 bases left between them. The CDR3 extends over 14 amino acids. The germline V gene encodes CDR1 SGDLS and CDR2 YYNGEE. The CDR3: CASSVAELNTEAFF. The CDR3 nucleotides read TGTGCCAGCAGCGTGGCAGAGTTGAACACTGAAGCTTTCTTT.

This clonotype was seen only a few times. The genes are TRBV10-3 and TRBJ2-1; D is perhaps TRBD2 (6 bases). Germline V gives CDR1 ENHRY, CDR2 SYGVKD. The CDR3 has 15 amino acids. The germline V and J ends were trimmed by 4 bases and 0 bases, with 10 bases remaining between them. The CDR3 coding sequence is TGTGCCATCAGTGTCGGGAGTCCCTCCTACAATGAGCAGTTCTTC. Translation gives CAISVGSPSYNEQFF.

The count of this clonotype is one. The junction departs from germline at one end; a sequencing error may be responsible. V usage is TRBV20-1 and J usage is TRBJ2-5; 11 bases match TRBD2. The CDR3 extends over 16 amino acids. Germline assignment: CDR1 DFQATT and CDR2 SNEGSKA (reference sequence). In DNA form, the CDR3 reads TGCTGTGCTAGAGCCCCTAGCGGGAGGTACCAAGAGACCCAGTACTTC. Translated, it gives CCARAPSGRYQETQYF.

The V gene is TRBV9, the J gene TRBJ2-1; D possibly matches TRBD1 or TRBD2 (5 bases each). Per the germline V gene, CDR1 is SGDLS and CDR2 is YYNGEE. CDR3 length: 15 residues. V gave up 5 bases and J gave up 4 bases, with 16 bases separating them. The CDR3 spells CASSGRDQSYNEQFF. CDR3 bases: TGTGCCAGCAGTGGCCGGGACCAATCTTACAATGAGCAGTTCTTC.

This clonotype was counted a few times. The J gene is TRBJ2-2, the V gene TRBV27; D tentatively reads TRBD1 or TRBD2 (10 bases each). The CDR3 length is 20 residues. Germline assignment: CDR1 MNHEY and CDR2 SMNVEV (reference sequence). V gave up 7 bases and J gave up 6 bases, with 33 bases separating them. In nucleotides, the CDR3 is TGTGCCAGCACCACCACCGGGACAGGGGAAAGCGGGGGGGCCCCCGGGGAGCTGTTTTTT. It translates to CASTTTGTGESGGAPGELFF.

This clonotype has at least ten counts. This chain links TRBV5-1 with TRBJ2-1; weak D call: TRBD2 (6 bases). CDR1 and CDR2 (germline): SGHRS, YFSETQ. This CDR3 spans 16 amino acids. Trimming left V 1 base short and J 1 base short, with 12 bases between. In DNA, the CDR3 is TGCGCCAGCAGCTTGATTCGGGAGTTATCCTACAATGAGCAGTTCTTC. Translated: CASSLIRELSYNEQFF.

This sequence joins TRBV7-6 and TRBJ2-1, with D possibly being TRBD2 (6 bases). The germline V gene has CDR1 SGHVS and CDR2 FNYEAQ. The CDR3 loop spans 16 amino acids. Deletions cut 5 bases from V and 0 bases from J, with 14 bases between. In DNA form, the CDR3 reads TGTGCCAGCAGCCCTACTAGCTATAGCTCCTACAATGAGCAGTTCTTC. Encoded protein: CASSPTSYSSYNEQFF. The full variable domain, completed using reference TRBV7-6 and TRBJ2-1, is GAGVSQSPRYKVTKRGQDVALRCDPISGHVSLYWYRQALGQGPEFLTYFNYEAQQDKSGLPNDRFSAERPEGSISTLTIQRTEQRDSAMYRCASSPTSYSSYNEQFFGPGTRLTVL.

This clonotype has just a few counts. The V and J genes are TRBV7-6 and TRBJ1-2; D gene uncertain. The germline V and J ends were trimmed by 1 base and 2 bases, with 11 bases remaining between them. From germline, CDR1 is SGHVS and CDR2 FNYEAQ. The CDR3 is made up of 15 amino acids. The CDR3 region is CASSLGPSRNYGYTF. Here the CDR3 DNA reads TGTGCCAGCAGCTTAGGTCCATCAAGGAACTATGGCTACACCTTC.

This clonotype was seen a handful of times. This sequence joins TRBV24-1 and TRBJ2-3; possibly TRBD1 for D (5 bases). This CDR3 contains 12 residues. Trimming shortened V by 0 bases and J by 8 bases, and 5 bases separated the two germline ends. Germline V gene sequence: CDR1 KGHDR, CDR2 SFDVKD. The CDR3, as DNA: TGTGCCACCAGTGATTTGAGGGGTACGCAGTATTTT. Translating gives CATSDLRGTQYF.

The chain uses TRBV27 and TRBJ2-1; 8 positions match TRBD1. The CDR3 spans 16 residues. Germline V gene lookup returns CDR1 MNHEY and CDR2 SMNVEV (reference sequence). The J segment lost 6 bases and the V segment lost 5 bases, leaving 12 bases of the junction unmatched. The CDR3 loop is CASSPRQGPSRNEQFF. The CDR3 DNA sequence: TGTGCCAGCAGTCCGAGACAGGGGCCCTCGCGCAATGAGCAGTTCTTC.

This clonotype has ten or more counts. This chain uses TRBV4-2 with TRBJ2-1; 7 bases are shared with TRBD2. In germline, CDR1 is LGHNA, CDR2 YNFKEQ. This CDR3 is built from 18 residues. Trimming took 0 bases from V and 0 from J; bases not matched to a gene: 8. The CDR3, as DNA: TGTGCCAGCAGCCAAGATCTGGGCGGGGGTAGCTCCTACAATGAGCAGTTCTTC. Its translation: CASSQDLGGGSSYNEQFF.